This entry features one T cell receptor beta chain sequence. Germline is not matched at one junction end, which may reflect a read error. This table comes from immunoSEQ multiplex PCR, and its TCRdb copy is limited to in-frame clones, with some not included. Among some 2.1 million clones listed, roughly 95% were seen once. This sample was included in a study of shared clonotypes between healthy human individuals. Background on the study: Three plates were used per donor for CD4 naive, three for CD4 memory, two for CD8 naive and one for CD8 memory.

Germline V lookup: CDR1 SSHAT, CDR2 FNYEAQ (reference sequence). The CDR3 is made up of 14 amino acids. Sequences were obtained from naive CD4+ T cells sorted from blood. Subset in this sample: CD45RA+ positively selected. The chain has TRBV7-7 and TRBJ2-5, with 9 bases matching TRBD1. The origin of this receptor is a man aged 18 to 30 in good health. CDR3 residues: CASTPGTGQETQYF. CDR3 nucleotides: TGTGCTAGCACCCCAGGGACAGGGCAAGAGACCCAGTACTTC.